The next 25 T cell receptor beta chains were all read from a single sample in a study of Ad26.COV2.S vaccination and SARS-CoV-2 variants. The repertoire was sequenced with immunoSEQ multiplex PCR; TCRdb's copy has only in-frame clones and lacks some. Here the sample spans 300,000 to 400,000 clones, around 87% being singletons. Documented treatment: around 19 received Ad26.COV2.S at low or high dose, single or two shots; about 5 received placebo; per-sample allocation not given. Samples came from day 63 after the first vaccine or placebo injection. Source: peripheral blood, taken in a trial of Ad26.COV2.S vaccine versus placebo. The receptors were sampled from a person between 18 and 65 years old who received the Ad26.COV2.S COVID-19 vaccine or a placebo.

This chain joins TRBV5-6 and TRBJ1-5; the D is unclear. Per germline, CDR1 SGHDT and CDR2 YYEEEE. The CDR3 runs to 14 residues. Trimming removed 0 bases from V and 2 bases from J, with 6 bases in between. CDR3 region: CASSLGRGNQPQHF. The CDR3 bases are TGTGCCAGCAGCTTGGGACGGGGCAATCAGCCCCAGCATTTT.

The genes are TRBV19 and TRBJ2-5; TRBD1 matches 7 bases. Germline V gene data show CDR1 as LNHDA and CDR2 as SQIVND (reference sequence). V was pared by 4 bases and J by 2 bases, with 13 bases of the junction left unmatched. CDR3 size: 17 residues. Written as DNA, the CDR3 is TGTGCCAGTAGTAGAGGGTTGAGGGGGCGCGCTCAAGAGACCCAGTACTTC. Its protein product is CASSRGLRGRAQETQYF. The complete variable domain, with remaining parts taken from reference TRBV19 and TRBJ2-5, reads DGGITQSPKYLFRKEGQNVTLSCEQNLNHDAMYWYRQDPGQGLRLIYYSQIVNDFQKGDIAEGYSVSREKKESFPLTVTSAQKNPTAFYLCASSRGLRGRAQETQYFGPGTRLLVL.

In its sample, this clone was seen once. The V call is TRBV6-5, the J call TRBJ2-1; TRBD2 aligns across 9 bases. J was trimmed by 3 bases and V by 6 bases; bases with no gene match: 3. Germline V gives CDR1 MNHEY, CDR2 SVGAGI. The CDR3 is made up of 14 amino acids. CDR3: CASSQAGGYNEQFF. CDR3 DNA sequence: TGTGCCAGCAGCCAAGCGGGGGGCTACAATGAGCAGTTCTTC.

The chain uses TRBV5-1 and TRBJ2-5; 7 bases match TRBD1. The germline gives CDR1 SGHRS, CDR2 YFSETQ. Unmatched junction bases numbered 9, after V lost 3 bases and J lost 1 base. The CDR3 is 16 amino acids. The CDR3 DNA is TGCGCCAGCAGCTGGGACCTACAGGGGCCCCAAGAGACCCAGTACTTC. Translating it yields CASSWDLQGPQETQYF.

This chain uses TRBV3-1 (or the pseudogene TRBV3-2) with TRBJ2-1, with 8 bases that match TRBD1. V gave up 4 bases and J gave up 8 bases; unmatched junction bases: 7. CDR1 and CDR2 from the germline V gene are LGHDT and YNNKEL (reference sequence). CDR3 size: 14 residues. This CDR3 is CASSRTGNGHEQFF. The CDR3 nucleotides read TGTGCCAGCAGCCGGACAGGGAATGGGCATGAGCAGTTCTTC.

V is TRBV28 and J is TRBJ1-5, with unresolved D. Germline V gene sequence: CDR1 MDHEN, CDR2 SYDVKM. V was trimmed by 5 bases and J by 2 bases, leaving 16 bases between them. This CDR3 comprises 16 residues. Written as DNA, the CDR3 is TGTGCCAGCAGTACCTACCGAGGCGATGGCAATCAGCCCCAGCATTTT. Its translation is CASSTYRGDGNQPQHF. The entire variable domain, with the rest obtained from reference TRBV28 and TRBJ1-5, is as follows: DVKVTQSSRYLVKRTGEKVFLECVQDMDHENMFWYRQDPGLGLRLIYFSYDVKMKEKGDIPEGYSVSREKKERFSLILESASTNQTSMYLCASSTYRGDGNQPQHFGDGTRLSIL.

The V gene is TRBV2, the J gene TRBJ2-2, with a weak D call TRBD2 (7 bases). CDR1 and CDR2 from the germline V gene are SNHLY and FYNNEI. This CDR3 comprises 15 residues. V lost 6 bases, J lost 3 bases, and 14 bases lay in between. The CDR3 DNA reads as TGTGCCAGCAGAAGGGGGAGGGGGGACACCGGGGAGCTGTTTTTT. Translated: CASRRGRGDTGELFF.

The CDR3, as DNA: TGTGCCAGCAGCCCCACGACTAGCGGGGGCTCAGATACGCAGTATTTT. It translates to CASSPTTSGGSDTQYF. The chain recombines TRBV11-3 with TRBJ2-3; TRBD2 aligns across 12 bases. V lost 5 bases to trimming and J lost 4 bases; unmatched junction nucleotides: 7. This CDR3 contains 16 residues. Looked up from germline, CDR1 is SGHNT and CDR2 is YENEEA.

This sequence joins TRBV7-2 and TRBJ1-6; possible D gene TRBD1, 6 bases. Germline V gives CDR1 SGHTA, CDR2 FQGNSA. The V and J ends lost 0 bases and 10 bases respectively, with 10 bases between them. There are 14 residues in the CDR3. DNA of the CDR3: TGTGCCAGCAGCTTAGCGGGGGCGAGATCACCCCTCCACTTT. Translated, it gives CASSLAGARSPLHF.

This clone was picked up one time. The rearrangement uses TRBV2 and TRBJ2-2; TRBD2 matches at 12 bases. V lost 6 bases and J lost 1; bases outside the gene matches: 6. The CDR3 runs 17 residues. The V gene's germline CDR1 is SNHLY and CDR2 FYNNEI. The CDR3 loop is CASRGTGLAGNTGELFF. CDR3 nucleotides: TGTGCCAGCAGGGGGACGGGACTAGCGGGGAACACCGGGGAGCTGTTTTTT.

The rearrangement uses TRBV14 and TRBJ2-4; D is perhaps TRBD1 or TRBD2 (5 bases each). The length of the CDR3 is 12 residues. The V and J ends lost 4 bases and 10 bases respectively, with 11 bases between them. Germline V CDR1 and CDR2: SGHDN, FVKESK. The CDR3 sequence: CASSLFGGIQYF. The CDR3 nucleotides read TGTGCCAGCAGCCTTTTTGGGGGAATTCAGTACTTC.

The J gene is TRBJ2-2, the V gene TRBV5-4; TRBD2 agrees at 10 bases. The ends lost 4 bases at V and 6 bases at J; junction bases unmatched: 6. The CDR3 runs to 15 residues. In germline, CDR1 is SGHNT, CDR2 YYREEE (reference sequence). In DNA form, the CDR3 reads TGTGCCAGCAGCCCACCAGCGGGAGGGGCCGGGGAGCTGTTTTTT. Its translation: CASSPPAGGAGELFF.

The chain couples TRBV7-9 to TRBJ2-3; D unresolved. Looked up from germline, CDR1 is SEHNR and CDR2 is FQNEAQ (reference sequence). The CDR3 loop spans 10 amino acids. Between the trimmed V and J ends, which lost 5 bases and 6 bases, there was a span of 3 bases. The CDR3 reads CASSGDTQYF. The CDR3 coding sequence is TGTGCCAGCAGCGGCGATACGCAGTATTTT. Complete variable domain (other parts from reference TRBV7-9 and TRBJ2-3): DTGVSQNPRHKITKRGQNVTFRCDPISEHNRLYWYRQTLGQGPEFLTYFQNEAQLEKSRLLSDRFSAERPKGSFSTLEIQRTEQGDSAMYLCASSGDTQYFGPGTRLTVL.

This rearrangement joins TRBV28 to TRBJ2-1, with a possible D match to TRBD1 (6 bases). V dropped 4 bases and J dropped 3 bases, with 10 bases sitting between them. Germline V gene data show CDR1 as MDHEN and CDR2 as SYDVKM. The CDR3 is 14 amino acids. CDR3 residues: CASSSGGFYNEQFF. The CDR3 nucleotides are TGTGCCAGCAGTTCTGGGGGCTTCTACAATGAGCAGTTCTTC.

The V call is TRBV7-6, the J call TRBJ2-7; 9 bases fit TRBD1. V was clipped by 5 bases and J by 4 bases; unmatched bases: 9. Germline CDR1 is SGHVS and CDR2 is FNYEAQ. This CDR3 has 15 residues. The CDR3 loop reads CASSLGAGQGYEQYF. The CDR3 coding sequence is TGTGCCAGCAGCCTGGGGGCGGGACAGGGATACGAGCAGTACTTC. Supplemented by reference TRBV7-6 and TRBJ2-7, the full variable domain reads GAGVSQSPRYKVTKRGQDVALRCDPISGHVSLYWYRQALGQGPEFLTYFNYEAQQDKSGLPNDRFSAERPEGSISTLTIQRTEQRDSAMYRCASSLGAGQGYEQYFGPGTRLTVT.

The rearrangement uses TRBV6-2 or TRBV6-3 and TRBJ2-2, with 14 bases that match TRBD2. J was trimmed by 3 bases and V by 5 bases; bases with no gene match: 8. The CDR3 runs to 18 residues. The germline gives CDR1 MNHEY, CDR2 SVGEGT. CDR3 amino acids: CASSRRLAGGPHTGELFF. In DNA form, the CDR3 reads TGTGCCAGCAGTCGTAGACTAGCGGGGGGGCCTCACACCGGGGAGCTGTTTTTT.

CDR3 sequence: CASSIFGTSDPYEQYF. CDR3 in DNA: TGTGCCAGCAGCATATTCGGGACTAGCGATCCCTACGAGCAGTACTTC. The chain uses TRBV7-9 and TRBJ2-7, with 10 bases lining up with TRBD2. This CDR3 has 16 residues. Losses at the gene ends were 5 bases for V and 2 bases for J; bases not matched to a gene: 9. From germline, CDR1 is SEHNR and CDR2 FQNEAQ (reference sequence).

V is TRBV4-1 and J is TRBJ1-2; 7 bases line up with TRBD1. The trim removed 5 bases at V and 3 bases at J, leaving 6 bases unmatched. Per germline, CDR1 MGHRA and CDR2 YSYEKL. This CDR3 region has 14 residues. The CDR3: CASSSAGGDYGYTF. For the CDR3, the DNA is TGCGCCAGCAGCAGCGCAGGGGGGGACTATGGCTACACCTTC.

The chain is built from TRBV7-8 and TRBJ2-7; TRBD1 is a possible D gene (6 bases). The length of the CDR3 is 14 residues. Trimming removed 5 bases at V and 3 bases at J, with 14 bases between. Germline CDR1 and CDR2: SGHVS and FQNEAQ. Here the CDR3 reads CASSQGQLHYEQYF. In nucleotides, the CDR3 is TGTGCCAGCAGCCAAGGACAGTTACACTACGAGCAGTACTTC.

The V call is TRBV7-9, the J call TRBJ1-4; D may be TRBD1 (5 bases). Germline V gene data show CDR1 as SEHNR and CDR2 as FQNEAQ (reference sequence). Trimming cost V 6 bases and J 5 bases, with 25 bases left between them. The CDR3 extends over 18 amino acids. This chain's CDR3 is CASRGGARDQRTNEKLFF. CDR3 sequence (DNA): TGTGCCAGCAGGGGCGGGGCACGGGACCAGCGAACGAATGAAAAACTGTTTTTT.

The chain links TRBV10-3 to TRBJ1-2, with D perhaps TRBD1 (5 bases). The CDR3 runs 14 residues. Germline CDR1 reads ENHRY; CDR2 reads SYGVKD. V dropped 5 bases and J dropped 2 bases, with 12 bases sitting between them. This CDR3 reads CAISRDGRNYGYTF. The CDR3 DNA is TGTGCCATCAGTCGGGACGGTCGAAACTATGGCTACACCTTC.

V and J are TRBV2 and TRBJ1-2; D remains unclear. Germline loops: CDR1 SNHLY, CDR2 FYNNEI. Trimming pared 4 bases from V and 4 bases from J, leaving 16 bases between. This CDR3 has 15 amino acids. The CDR3 protein is CASSAPPDGLYGYTF. CDR3 DNA: TGTGCCAGCAGTGCCCCACCCGACGGCCTCTATGGCTACACCTTC. Looking up the rest from reference TRBV2 and TRBJ1-2 gives the full variable domain: EPEVTQTPSHQVTQMGQEVILRCVPISNHLYFYWYRQILGQKVEFLVSFYNNEISEKSEIFDDQFSVERPDGSNFTLKIRSTKLEDSAMYFCASSAPPDGLYGYTFGSGTRLTVV.

The rearrangement uses TRBV11-2 and TRBJ2-2, with TRBD2 matching over 11 bases. CDR1 is SGHAT and CDR2 is FQNNGV in the germline V gene. The J segment lost 2 bases and the V segment lost 5 bases, leaving 4 bases of the junction unmatched. The CDR3 extends over 16 amino acids. Here the CDR3 DNA reads TGTGCCAGCAGCCCTGGACTAGCGGGTAACACCGGGGAGCTGTTTTTT. Translating gives CASSPGLAGNTGELFF.

This clone was seen once. The gene calls are TRBV6-1 and TRBJ1-1, with a possible D match to TRBD1 (6 bases). Germline lookup yields CDR1 MNHNS and CDR2 SASEGT. The CDR3 sequence is 14 residues long. The V end was cut by 3 bases, the J end by 4 bases, with 12 bases between. The CDR3 DNA sequence: TGTGCCAGCAGTGAGTGGGGGCCGAGCACTGAAGCTTTCTTT. Encoded protein: CASSEWGPSTEAFF.

This clone was observed a single time. This chain connects TRBV30 to TRBJ2-3, with TRBD2 matching 15 bases. Germline values: CDR1 GTSNPN, CDR2 SVGIG (reference sequence). The CDR3 contains 17 residues. With V trimmed by 4 bases and J by 4 bases, 9 bases remained unmatched. The CDR3 nucleotides are TGTGCCTGGAAGGGACTAGCGGGGGGATTTAGGTCAGATACGCAGTATTTT. Translation: CAWKGLAGGFRSDTQYF. Complete variable domain (other parts from reference TRBV30 and TRBJ2-3): SQTIHQWPATLVQPVGSPLSLECTVEGTSNPNLYWYRQAAGRGLQLLFYSVGIGQISSEVPQNLSASRPQDRQFILSSKKLLLSDSGFYLCAWKGLAGGFRSDTQYFGPGTRLTVL.